A selection of T cell receptor beta chains follows, all from one sample in a study of blood T cell repertoires in COVID-19. The table came from immunoSEQ multiplex PCR; TCRdb's copy has only in-frame clones and leaves some out. The data hold approximately 200,000 clones, with almost 90% observed a single time. The sequencing sample was made of peripheral blood. These receptors were collected from a man aged 18-30 years with active or convalescent COVID-19. The CDR3 runs from the conserved cysteine through the conserved F or W. D genes are given only for firm matches. The size entry is marked missing in some rows and otherwise reads once, few, many or a size class.

>TRBD1|NA|TRBJ2-3|TRBV7-3
CASSRQGISDTQYF
TGTGCCAGCAGCCGACAGGGGATATCAGATACGCAGTATTTT
>NA|NA|TRBJ1-2|TRBV4-2
CASSQDIGLGLYGYTF
TGTGCCAGCAGCCAAGATATCGGACTGGGCCTTTATGGCTACACCTTC
>TRBD1|NA|TRBJ1-2|TRBV19
CASSGGTVVYYGYTF
TGTGCCAGTAGTGGCGGGACAGTGGTTTACTATGGCTACACCTTC
>NA|NA|TRBJ2-5|TRBV18
CASSPSLSETQYF
TGTGCCAGCTCACCGAGTTTGTCAGAGACCCAGTACTTC
>TRBD2|NA|TRBJ2-5|TRBV28
CASGLAGGQETQYF
TGTGCCAGCGGGTTAGCGGGAGGGCAAGAGACCCAGTACTTC
>NA|NA|TRBJ1-1|TRBV7-9
CASSLWPSTEAFF
TGTGCCAGCAGCTTGTGGCCCTCCACTGAAGCTTTCTTT
>TRBD2|NA|TRBJ2-1|TRBV7-6
CASSSPGTSVGNEQFF
TGTGCCAGCAGCTCGCCCGGGACTAGCGTTGGCAATGAGCAGTTCTTC
>TRBD2|NA|TRBJ2-7|TRBV9
CASSELAGVSYEQYF
TGTGCCAGCAGCGAACTAGCGGGAGTCTCCTACGAGCAGTACTTC
>NA|once|TRBJ1-1|TRBV15
CATSNYPNTEAFF
TGTGCCACCAGTAATTATCCGAACACTGAAGCTTTCTTT
>TRBD1|NA|TRBJ2-5|TRBV10-1
CASSESGGQGRQKTQYF
TGCGCCAGCAGTGAGTCCGGGGGACAGGGGCGTCAAAAGACCCAGTACTTC
>TRBD2|NA|TRBJ2-1|TRBV9
CASSVSGAGGDNEQFF
TGTGCCAGCAGCGTCTCCGGCGCGGGAGGGGACAATGAGCAGTTCTTC
>TRBD1|NA|TRBJ1-4|TRBV6-5
CASSYRDSPNEKLFF
TGTGCCAGCAGTTACAGGGACAGTCCAAATGAAAAACTGTTTTTT
>NA|NA|TRBJ1-2|TRBV5-4
CASSSDGNYGYTF
TGTGCCAGCAGCTCAGACGGGAACTATGGCTACACCTTC
>TRBD2|NA|TRBJ2-1|TRBV5-1
CASSERVAGYNEQFF
TGCGCCAGCAGCGAGAGGGTAGCGGGATACAATGAGCAGTTCTTC
>TRBD2|NA|TRBJ2-1|TRBV9
CASSTDVAGGLVNEQFF
TGTGCCAGCAGCACAGATGTAGCGGGAGGGCTGGTAAATGAGCAGTTCTTC
>NA|NA|TRBJ2-5|TRBV24-1
CATSDPRQLETQYF
TGTGCCACCAGTGATCCACGACAGCTAGAGACCCAGTACTTC
>TRBD2|NA|TRBJ2-5|TRBV5-4
CASSFRTSGRAQETQYF
TGTGCCAGCAGCTTCCGGACTAGCGGGAGGGCCCAGGAGACCCAGTACTTC
>NA|NA|TRBJ1-3|TRBV4-1
CASSQVAGPSGNTIYF
TGCGCCAGCAGCCAAGTTGCAGGGCCATCTGGAAACACCATATATTTT
>NA|NA|TRBJ2-7|TRBV28
CASSQGLSEQYF
TGTGCTTCATCACAGGGTTTAAGCGAGCAGTACTTC
>TRBD1|NA|TRBJ2-1|TRBV10-3
CAITTGTGISNEQFF
TGTGCCATCACAACCGGGACAGGGATTTCCAATGAGCAGTTCTTC
>NA|NA|TRBJ1-2|TRBV18
CASSGPIGSGYTF
TGTGCCAGCTCTGGGCCTATTGGGAGTGGCTACACCTTC
>TRBD1|NA|TRBJ1-2|TRBV27
CASTNSGGAYGYTF
TGTGCCAGCACCAATTCAGGGGGAGCCTATGGCTACACCTTC
>TRBD2|NA|TRBJ2-3|TRBV13
CASSSRGAGGWPDTQYF
TGTGCCAGCAGCTCCAGGGGCGCGGGAGGATGGCCAGATACGCAGTATTTT
>NA|NA|TRBJ1-2|TRBV6-2/TRBV6-3
CASSYGGQLNGDGYTF
TGTGCCAGCAGTTACGGTGGACAGCTAAACGGGGATGGCTACACCTTC
>NA|NA|TRBJ2-5|TRBV5-6
CASSFLFLGGPQETQYF
TGTGCCAGCAGCTTCCTTTTTCTAGGAGGCCCCCAAGAGACCCAGTACTTC